This T cell receptor beta chain was profiled in a study of blood T cells in healthy people across ages. A second PCR of about 7 to 11 cycles used a sample-barcoded 5' primer and a J-beta primer mix. TCRdb re-derived calls from the 5' RACE reads in MiXCR, one entry per CDR3 protein. The sample has approximately 1.5 million distinct CDR3 sequences, around 36% seen once. The trim removed 0 bases at V and 9 bases at J, leaving 9 bases unmatched. The length of the CDR3 is 15 residues. Germline CDR1 and CDR2: MNHEY and SVGAGI. Every donor gave ten milliliters of peripheral blood. Notes on this clonotype: Antigen specificity is unknown.

Study-wide findings and caveats: Possibly confounding the expanded clonotype changes was the fact that donor CMV status was unknown. Greater diversity and more naive CD4+ cells were seen in long-lived donors than in aged donors. A roughly linear age-dependent decrease characterized TCR beta diversity per million T cells.

Specimen: blood. The chain links TRBV6-5 to TRBJ2-7, with 9 bases fitting TRBD2. This clonotype originated in a woman in her twenties or thirties in good health. CDR3 sequence (DNA): TGTGCCAGCAGTTACTCGACTAGCGGTCTGAGGGGGCAGTACTTC. Translating gives CASSYSTSGLRGQYF.